These T cell receptor beta chains were read from a single sample in a study of T cells in Graves' hyperthyroidism and ophthalmopathy. Each CDR3 protein gets one entry after TCRdb re-called the multiplex PCR reads with MiXCR. The table includes about 570,000 distinct CDR3 sequences, roughly 15% detected once. Sequenced sample: blood. These TCRs come from a middle-aged woman with Graves' hyperthyroidism. The CDR3 runs from the conserved cysteine through the conserved F or W. Each record gives: D gene, J gene, clone size, CDR3 length, V gene, CDR3 protein, CDR3 DNA. D genes are given only for firm matches. Not every row has a clone size; where given, it reads once, few, many or a size class.

.	TRBJ2-7	many	12	TRBV29-1	CSVYGAGYEQYF	TGCAGCGTCTACGGGGCGGGCTACGAGCAGTACTTC
.	TRBJ2-3	few	13	TRBV24-1	CATSDFSGDTQYF	TGTGCCACCAGTGATTTCTCAGGGGATACGCAGTATTTT
.	TRBJ2-7	.	14	TRBV12-3/TRBV12-4	CASSFWDCWGEQYF	TGTGCCAGCAGTTTTTGGGACTGCTGGGGCGAGCAGTACTTC
.	TRBJ1-4	many	15	TRBV7-9	CASSTDQTPNEKLFF	TGTGCCAGCAGCACGGACCAAACCCCGAATGAAAAACTGTTTTTT
TRBD1	TRBJ2-5	many	16	TRBV7-9	CASSLNLRTGQETQYF	TGTGCCAGCAGCTTAAATCTCCGGACAGGGCAAGAGACCCAGTACTTC
.	TRBJ2-1	few	13	TRBV7-3	CASSSSYGNEQFF	TGTGCCAGCAGCTCTTCTTATGGAAATGAGCAGTTCTTC
.	TRBJ2-7	.	15	TRBV5-1	CASSLATGDYYEQYF	TGCGCCAGCAGCTTGGCCACGGGGGATTACTACGAGCAGTACTTC
TRBD1	TRBJ1-2	.	14	TRBV6-1	CASSKSGTEDGYTF	TGTGCCAGCAGTAAGTCAGGGACAGAAGATGGCTACACCTTC
.	TRBJ1-5	many	13	TRBV12-3/TRBV12-4	CASSSSGNQPQHF	TGTGCCAGCAGTTCTTCAGGGAATCAGCCCCAGCATTTT
TRBD1	TRBJ2-1	.	15	TRBV3-1	CASSQGQGPRVVQFF	TGTGCCAGCAGCCAAGGACAGGGGCCCCGGGTTGTGCAGTTCTTC
.	TRBJ2-7	.	14	TRBV20-1	CSATKGLLTGEQYF	TGCAGTGCAACAAAGGGGTTGTTAACGGGAGAGCAGTACTTC
TRBD2	TRBJ2-4	many	15	TRBV7-2	CASGFPAGLTPIQYF	TGTGCCAGCGGCTTTCCGGCGGGACTAACCCCCATTCAGTACTTC
.	TRBJ2-3	many	16	TRBV6-1	CASSEGAGRFTDTQYF	TGTGCCAGCAGTGAAGGGGCAGGGCGGTTTACAGATACGCAGTATTTT
.	TRBJ2-2	many	15	TRBV2	CASSEVGAVTGELFF	TGTGCCAGCAGTGAGGTGGGAGCAGTAACCGGGGAGCTGTTTTTT
TRBD2	TRBJ2-1	.	16	TRBV6-9	CASSSLLAGSYNEQFF	TGTGCCAGCAGTTCCTTACTAGCGGGCTCCTACAATGAGCAGTTCTTC
.	TRBJ1-5	few	17	TRBV2	CASSEARGPGSNQPQHF	TGTGCCAGCAGTGAAGCGCGGGGTCCGGGTAGCAATCAGCCCCAGCATTTT
.	TRBJ2-3	few	12	TRBV7-9	CASSVSGNTQYF	TGTGCCAGCAGCGTTAGCGGAAATACGCAGTATTTT
TRBD1	TRBJ2-7	many	13	TRBV5-1	CASSFDREYEQYF	TGCGCCAGCAGCTTCGACAGGGAATACGAGCAGTACTTC